This passage covers 18 T cell receptor beta chains from one sample sequenced in a study of shared T cell receptors in the human thymus. TCRdb keeps only in-frame clones here, not all; method: immunoSEQ multiplex PCR. The repertoire includes 600,000 to 900,000 clones, 70% to 90% of them detected once, and more than 0.01% sits in the top ten. These data are also associated with another study on human thymus T cells.

The sequencing sample was made of thymocytes. These receptor sequences come from a girl less than two years old with a congenital heart defect.

The sample holds a few counts of this clone. This chain links TRBV4-1 with TRBJ2-5; weak D call: TRBD2 (6 bases). The ends were cut back, 0 bases at V and 11 bases at J, with 13 bases in the middle. This CDR3 is 13 amino acids long. Germline assignment: CDR1 MGHRA and CDR2 YSYEKL. CDR3 loop: CASSQDSRGSQYF. CDR3 sequence (DNA): TGCGCCAGCAGCCAAGATTCTCGGGGGAGTCAGTACTTC.

V gene TRBV27 combines with J gene TRBJ2-2; 10 bases line up with TRBD1. Germline V gene lookup returns CDR1 MNHEY and CDR2 SMNVEV (reference sequence). V lost 8 bases, J lost 5 bases, and 2 bases stayed unmatched. The CDR3 has 13 residues. The CDR3 loop is CASRQGATGELFF. DNA for the CDR3: TGTGCCAGCCGACAGGGGGCTACCGGGGAGCTGTTTTTT.

The chain links TRBV7-2 to TRBJ1-5; no reliable D call. Trimming pared 5 bases from V and 0 bases from J, leaving 11 bases between. There are 15 residues in the CDR3. Germline-derived CDR1 and CDR2 are SGHTA and FQGNSA. CDR3 nucleotides: TGTGCCAGCAGCCCCCCCGGGGATAGCAATCAGCCCCAGCATTTT. As protein: CASSPPGDSNQPQHF.

This clone has just a few counts. The V gene is TRBV5-6, the J gene TRBJ2-4, with TRBD1 matching over 8 bases. The CDR3 spans 19 residues. With 5 bases clipped from V and 0 bases from J, the junction kept 16 bases outside the gene matches. Per germline, CDR1 SGHDT and CDR2 YYEEEE. This chain's CDR3 is CASSLTGVNALLAKNIQYF. In DNA, the CDR3 is TGTGCCAGCAGTTTGACAGGGGTTAACGCTTTACTAGCCAAAAACATTCAGTACTTC.

The chain uses TRBV6-1 and TRBJ2-7, with D perhaps matching TRBD1 (5 bases). Germline V gene lookup returns CDR1 MNHNS and CDR2 SASEGT. The V gene lost 4 bases and the J gene lost 3 bases, with 19 bases spanning the gap. The CDR3 extends over 16 amino acids. The CDR3 here is CASSVRLGQEIYEQYF. In nucleotides, the CDR3 is TGTGCCAGCAGTGTAAGGTTGGGGCAAGAAATCTACGAGCAGTACTTC.

This clone was recorded once. The chain has TRBV2 and TRBJ1-1; D is uncertain. This CDR3 contains 11 residues. The V end was cut by 6 bases, the J end by 10 bases, with 12 bases between. In germline, CDR1 is SNHLY, CDR2 FYNNEI. The CDR3 sequence: CASRVLLGAFF. The DNA of the CDR3 is TGTGCCAGCAGGGTCCTACTTGGAGCTTTCTTT.

The chain employs TRBV7-9 and TRBJ1-2; D not resolved. From germline, CDR1 is SEHNR and CDR2 FQNEAQ (reference sequence). CDR3 length: 16 residues. The ends were cut back, 8 bases at V and 4 bases at J, with 23 bases in the middle. In nucleotides, the CDR3 is TGTGCCAGCCATAGGGAAACCCCGACTACCTTCTATGGCTACACCTTC. Translating gives CASHRETPTTFYGYTF.

The V and J genes are TRBV27 and TRBJ1-1, with 8 bases fitting TRBD1. The CDR3 contains 17 residues. Losses at the gene ends were 3 bases for V and 0 bases for J; bases not matched to a gene: 9. CDR1 is MNHEY and CDR2 is SMNVEV in the germline V gene (reference sequence). In DNA form, the CDR3 reads TGTGCCAGCAGTTTCGGACAGGGCCCTGCCTTGAACACTGAAGCTTTCTTT. It yields the protein CASSFGQGPALNTEAFF.

This clone was counted a single time. The rearrangement links TRBV2 to TRBJ1-5; 7 bases are shared with TRBD1. Germline values: CDR1 SNHLY, CDR2 FYNNEI. The CDR3 is 23 amino acids. The J segment lost 6 bases and the V segment lost 1 base, leaving 30 bases of the junction unmatched. The CDR3 protein is CASSEGKTGLKGIRGGLFQPQHF. DNA of the CDR3: TGTGCCAGCAGTGAAGGGAAAACAGGGCTAAAAGGGATTAGAGGGGGCTTATTTCAGCCCCAGCATTTT.

This clone was seen only once. The V call is TRBV18, the J call TRBJ2-7, with D unclear. CDR3 size: 14 residues. Between the trimmed V and J ends, which lost 5 bases and 2 bases, there was a span of 13 bases. The germline V gene has CDR1 KGHSH and CDR2 LQKENI. The CDR3 region is CASSSHRYTYEQYF. DNA of the CDR3: TGTGCCAGCTCAAGTCACCGATACACCTACGAGCAGTACTTC.

The chain employs TRBV19 and TRBJ2-7; D may be TRBD1 (5 bases). The CDR3 contains 12 residues. Germline V gives CDR1 LNHDA, CDR2 SQIVND (reference sequence). Trimming took off 6 bases at V and 0 bases at J, with 6 bases between the two ends. The CDR3 sequence is CASRGLSYEQYF. CDR3 nucleotides: TGTGCCAGTAGGGGGCTCTCCTACGAGCAGTACTTC.

This rearrangement joins TRBV30 to TRBJ2-1, with D uncertain. The ends were cut back, 1 base at V and 7 bases at J, with 5 bases in the middle. Germline V gene sequence: CDR1 GTSNPN, CDR2 SVGIG (reference sequence). CDR3 length equals 11 residues. For the CDR3, the DNA is TGTGCCTGGAGTGAGAGAAATGAGCAGTTCTTC. Translated: CAWSERNEQFF.

The V gene is TRBV5-4, the J gene TRBJ1-1; possibly TRBD1 for D (5 bases). CDR1 and CDR2 from the germline V gene are SGHNT and YYREEE (reference sequence). This CDR3 spans 16 amino acids. Trimming removed 7 bases at V and 1 base at J, with 20 bases between. This chain's CDR3 is CASGTAIGGGNTEAFF. The CDR3 DNA reads as TGTGCCAGCGGAACGGCGATTGGGGGGGGGAACACTGAAGCTTTCTTT.

The chain is built from TRBV7-3 and TRBJ1-2; 7 positions agree with TRBD1. In germline, CDR1 is SGHTA, CDR2 FQGTGA. V trimming: 5 bases; J trimming: 0 bases; junction bases outside the gene matches: 9. The CDR3 contains 16 residues. The CDR3 is CASSPQGGVTNYGYTF. The CDR3 coding sequence is TGTGCCAGCAGCCCCCAGGGGGGTGTTACTAACTATGGCTACACCTTC.

The V call is TRBV27, the J call TRBJ1-1, with D possibly matching TRBD1 (6 bases). The V and J ends lost 5 bases and 10 bases respectively, with 20 bases between them. CDR3 size: 14 residues. In germline, CDR1 is MNHEY, CDR2 SMNVEV (reference sequence). The CDR3 DNA reads TGTGCCAGCAGTCCCTTAGGCCCCATCAGGGGAGCTTTCTTT. Its translation is CASSPLGPIRGAFF.

The chain is built from TRBV10-2 and TRBJ1-5; no definite D call. V lost 0 bases to trimming and J lost 3 bases, with 9 bases between them. The CDR3 consists of 15 residues. Germline CDR1 reads WSHSY; CDR2 reads SAAADI. The CDR3 DNA sequence: TGCGCCAGCAGTGAGTCTGCGGGGTACAATCAGCCCCAGCATTTT. Translation gives CASSESAGYNQPQHF.

The rearrangement joins TRBV9 to TRBJ2-3; maybe TRBD2 (5 bases). V lost 4 bases to trimming and J lost 2 bases, with 26 bases between them. The CDR3 sequence is 19 residues long. In germline, CDR1 is SGDLS, CDR2 YYNGEE. The CDR3 spells CASSRRVLRSRPTTDTQYF. As DNA, the CDR3 is TGTGCCAGCAGCAGGCGGGTCCTAAGGTCCCGGCCCACCACAGATACGCAGTATTTT. Drawing the rest from reference TRBV9 and TRBJ2-3, the complete variable domain is DSGVTQTPKHLITATGQRVTLRCSPRSGDLSVYWYQQSLDQGLQFLIQYYNGEERAKGNILERFSAQQFPDLHSELNLSSLELGDSALYFCASSRRVLRSRPTTDTQYFGPGTRLTVL.

The chain uses TRBV4-3 and TRBJ2-1; possible D gene TRBD2, 6 bases. Looked up from germline, CDR1 is LGHNA and CDR2 is YSLEER. This CDR3 spans 13 amino acids. Trimming removed 1 base at V and 12 bases at J, with 13 bases between. The CDR3 nucleotides read TGCGCCAGCAGCCAAGCCTGGGGAGGTAGGCAGTTCTTC. This codes for CASSQAWGGRQFF.